The 27 T cell receptor beta chains below all came from one sample that was sequenced in a study of OX40 agonist ivuxolimab in advanced cancers. This table comes from immunoSEQ multiplex PCR, and its TCRdb copy is limited to in-frame clones, with some not included. Among tens of thousands of clones listed, around 83% were seen once. This specimen was CD4+ or CD8+ T cells sorted from blood, taken in a trial of the OX40 agonist ivuxolimab. These receptors all stem from an adult with an advanced solid tumor such as melanoma, head and neck, liver or kidney cancer.

This chain connects TRBV7-2 to TRBJ1-1; the D is unclear. The germline V and J ends were trimmed by 5 bases and 1 base, with 14 bases remaining between them. Germline CDR1 SGHTA, CDR2 FQGNSA. The CDR3 has 15 residues. The CDR3 protein is CASSPQDGKNTEAFF. The CDR3 DNA sequence: TGTGCCAGCAGCCCACAAGACGGTAAGAACACTGAAGCTTTCTTT.

This sequence joins TRBV27 and TRBJ1-1, with 7 positions matching TRBD1. Germline V CDR1 and CDR2: MNHEY, SMNVEV (reference sequence). Trimming at V came to 3 bases and at J to 4 bases, leaving 5 bases not matched to a gene. This CDR3 has 14 amino acids. The CDR3 region has the DNA TGTGCCAGCAGTTTTCGGGACAGACGCACTGAAGCTTTCTTT. Its protein product is CASSFRDRRTEAFF.

V and J are TRBV27 and TRBJ2-7, with 10 bases fitting TRBD1. V lost 3 bases to trimming and J lost 4 bases; unmatched junction nucleotides: 9. The CDR3 runs to 16 residues. Germline CDR1 reads MNHEY; CDR2 reads SMNVEV (reference sequence). The CDR3 nucleotides read TGTGCCAGCAGTTTCCTGATGGGACAGGGGCCTTACGAGCAGTACTTC. It is translated as CASSFLMGQGPYEQYF.

The V gene is TRBV28, the J gene TRBJ2-1; D may be TRBD1 (6 bases). Deletions cut 5 bases from V and 9 bases from J, with 17 bases between. This CDR3 region has 14 residues. Germline CDR1 is MDHEN and CDR2 is SYDVKM. For the CDR3, the DNA is TGTGCCAGCAGTCCCTATTACAGGGAAAGTGAGCAGTTCTTC. It encodes CASSPYYRESEQFF.

This chain joins TRBV10-3 and TRBJ1-2, with D possibly matching TRBD1 (6 bases). The CDR3 contains 12 residues. V lost 8 bases, J lost 2 bases, and 9 bases lay in between. CDR1 is ENHRY, CDR2 SYGVKD, per germline. The DNA for the CDR3 is TGTGCCATCTGGACAGAAAACTATGGCTACACCTTC. It encodes CAIWTENYGYTF.

This rearrangement joins TRBV6-5 to TRBJ2-7, with TRBD1 matching over 10 bases. This CDR3 is 14 amino acids long. CDR1 and CDR2 (germline): MNHEY, SVGAGI. V was pared by 6 bases and J by 7 bases, with 9 bases of the junction left unmatched. The chain's CDR3 is CASSPRDRGREQYF. In nucleotides, the CDR3 is TGTGCCAGCAGCCCCCGGGACAGGGGCCGAGAGCAGTACTTC.

The chain couples TRBV5-1 to TRBJ1-2; no clear D gene. This CDR3 has 15 residues. Germline V gives CDR1 SGHRS, CDR2 YFSETQ. Trimming cost V 0 bases and J 4 bases, with 13 bases left between them. CDR3 nucleotides: TGCGCCAGCAGCTTGGATAACCCGTCTTTCTATGGCTACACCTTC. Translating it yields CASSLDNPSFYGYTF.

The J gene is TRBJ2-1, the V gene TRBV7-8, with 7 bases aligning to TRBD2. Germline V gene sequence: CDR1 SGHVS, CDR2 FQNEAQ. This CDR3 is built from 14 residues. Trimming at V came to 5 bases and at J to 9 bases, leaving 10 bases not matched to a gene. CDR3 in amino acids: CASSKGPGGREQFF. The CDR3 coding sequence is TGTGCCAGCAGCAAAGGTCCGGGAGGTCGTGAGCAGTTCTTC.

This chain links TRBV2 with TRBJ2-1, with 9 bases matching TRBD2. CDR3 length: 15 residues. Germline V lookup: CDR1 SNHLY, CDR2 FYNNEI. J lost 7 bases, V lost 5 bases, and 9 bases had no gene match. The CDR3 bases are TGTGCCAGCAGTAGAGATAGCGGGAGTCTAAATGAGCAGTTCTTC. This translates into CASSRDSGSLNEQFF.

The chain is built from TRBV7-2 and TRBJ2-7; D may be TRBD2 (5 bases). This CDR3 is built from 12 residues. V lost 1 base to trimming and J lost 9 bases, with 10 bases between them. CDR1 and CDR2 from the germline V gene are SGHTA and FQGNSA. CDR3 in DNA: TGTGCCAGCAGCTTAGAGAGCGCGGGGCAGTACTTC. This translates into CASSLESAGQYF. The full variable domain, in which reference TRBV7-2 and TRBJ2-7 provide the parts outside the CDR3, is GAGVSQSPSNKVTEKGKDVELRCDPISGHTALYWYRQSLGQGLEFLIYFQGNSAPDKSGLPSDRFSAERTGGSVSTLTIQRTQQEDSAVYLCASSLESAGQYFGPGTRLTVT.

This clone appeared a single time. This sequence joins TRBV6-5 and TRBJ1-1; D ambiguous. The CDR3 has 13 amino acids. Trimming cost V 6 bases and J 5 bases, with 13 bases left between them. In germline, CDR1 is MNHEY, CDR2 SVGAGI. CDR3 DNA: TGTGCCAGCAGCCAGGACGGAAGGACTGAAGCTTTCTTT. This encodes CASSQDGRTEAFF.

The genes are TRBV7-3 and TRBJ2-3; 11 bases agree with TRBD1. The CDR3 is 15 residues long. The junction had 4 bases not matched to a gene; V was cut back by 3 bases and J by 5 bases. Germline CDR1 reads SGHTA; CDR2 reads FQGTGA. The DNA of the CDR3 is TGTGCCAGCAGCTTCGGACAGGGGGCTGGAGATACGCAGTATTTT. This gives the protein CASSFGQGAGDTQYF.

The rearrangement links TRBV12-5 to TRBJ2-3; D gene unclear. The V gene's germline CDR1 is LGHNT and CDR2 FRNRAP. The length of the CDR3 is 13 residues. V shed 3 bases and J shed 2 bases, with 6 bases lying between them. CDR3 residues: CASGLDNTDTQYF. CDR3 in DNA: TGTGCTAGTGGTTTAGACAACACAGATACGCAGTATTTT. Supplemented by reference TRBV12-5 and TRBJ2-3, the full variable domain reads DARVTQTPRHKVTEMGQEVTMRCQPILGHNTVFWYRQTMMQGLELLAYFRNRAPLDDSGMPKDRFSAEMPDATLATLKIQPSEPRDSAVYFCASGLDNTDTQYFGPGTRLTVL.

The chain recombines TRBV19 with TRBJ2-2; no clear D gene. The germline V and J ends were trimmed by 3 bases and 6 bases, with 20 bases remaining between them. CDR3 length: 17 amino acids. Germline V gives CDR1 LNHDA, CDR2 SQIVND (reference sequence). CDR3 DNA: TGTGCCAGTAGTATGCCTCCAATTCGGGTTATTGCCGGGGAGCTGTTTTTT. This translates into CASSMPPIRVIAGELFF. Full variable domain (outside the CDR3, taken from reference TRBV19 and TRBJ2-2): DGGITQSPKYLFRKEGQNVTLSCEQNLNHDAMYWYRQDPGQGLRLIYYSQIVNDFQKGDIAEGYSVSREKKESFPLTVTSAQKNPTAFYLCASSMPPIRVIAGELFFGEGSRLTVL.

This clone was found a few times. The chain couples TRBV7-3 to TRBJ2-1; TRBD2 aligns across 10 bases. Germline V gene sequence: CDR1 SGHTA, CDR2 FQGTGA. Germline trimming cut 4 bases from V and 4 bases from J; bases unmatched to any gene: 4. The CDR3 spans 15 residues. In nucleotides, the CDR3 is TGTGCCAGCAGCTACGGGACTAGCGAGTACAATGAGCAGTTCTTC. Protein sequence: CASSYGTSEYNEQFF.

The chain uses TRBV18 and TRBJ1-4; D unresolved. This CDR3 spans 14 amino acids. V lost 3 bases, J lost 0 bases, and 5 bases lay in between. Germline V gene lookup returns CDR1 KGHSH and CDR2 LQKENI. The CDR3 DNA reads as TGTGCCAGCTCACCCCCAGCAACTAATGAAAAACTGTTTTTT. Its translation is CASSPPATNEKLFF.

This chain connects TRBV4-3 to TRBJ1-5; the match to TRBD1 covers 8 bases. Germline-derived CDR1 and CDR2 are LGHNA and YSLEER. The junction had 11 bases not matched to a gene; V was cut back by 0 bases and J by 7 bases. The CDR3 is 17 amino acids. The CDR3 nucleotides read TGCGCCAGCAGCCAAGATAGGTCGGCAGGGGGCAGACAGCCCCAGCATTTT. Translation: CASSQDRSAGGRQPQHF.

This clone came up a few times. Here the CDR3 reads CASSFEVLAYGYTF. Here the CDR3 DNA reads TGTGCCAGCAGTTTCGAGGTTTTAGCCTATGGCTACACCTTC. This chain connects TRBV28 to TRBJ1-2, with no clear D. The CDR3 runs 14 residues. The V and J ends lost 3 bases and 4 bases respectively, with 12 bases between them. Germline assignment: CDR1 MDHEN and CDR2 SYDVKM.

Note on this clone: The same CDR3 also results from other DNA sequences found in this sample. V gene TRBV18 combines with J gene TRBJ2-5; D unclear. Per germline, CDR1 KGHSH and CDR2 LQKENI. V was shortened by 0 bases and J by 5 bases, with 10 bases between the two germline ends. CDR3 size: 14 residues. In DNA form, the CDR3 reads TGTGCCAGCTCACCACCGACAACTCGGGAGACCCAGTACTTC. It yields the protein CASSPPTTRETQYF.

The gene calls are TRBV5-1 and TRBJ2-7; 8 bases map to TRBD2. Trimming cost V 0 bases and J 5 bases; bases outside gene matches: 7. Germline CDR1 SGHRS, CDR2 YFSETQ. The CDR3 spans 15 residues. This CDR3 reads CASSLGSGSLHEQYF. In nucleotides, the CDR3 is TGCGCCAGCAGCTTGGGGAGCGGGAGTCTGCACGAGCAGTACTTC. Filled out from reference TRBV5-1 and TRBJ2-7, the complete variable domain reads KAGVTQTPRYLIKTRGQQVTLSCSPISGHRSVSWYQQTPGQGLQFLFEYFSETQRNKGNFPGRFSGRQFSNSRSEMNVSTLELGDSALYLCASSLGSGSLHEQYFGPGTRLTVT.

V usage is TRBV13 and J usage is TRBJ2-1, with a weak D call TRBD2 (5 bases). V dropped 6 bases and J dropped 0 bases, with 15 bases sitting between them. Per germline, CDR1 PRHDT and CDR2 FYEKMQ (reference sequence). The CDR3 runs 16 residues. CDR3 in DNA: TGTGCCAGCAGTCGGCGGACGGGGAGCTCCTACAATGAGCAGTTCTTC. It encodes CASSRRTGSSYNEQFF.

V is TRBV5-1 and J is TRBJ2-5; no definite D call. Deletions cut 1 base from V and 4 bases from J, with 8 bases between. CDR1 is SGHRS and CDR2 is YFSETQ in the germline V gene. This CDR3 contains 13 residues. Written as DNA, the CDR3 is TGCGCCAGCAGCTTGTCTAGACGAGAGACCCAGTACTTC. It is translated as CASSLSRRETQYF.

J is TRBJ1-5 and V is TRBV28, with 7 positions matching TRBD1. V was clipped by 6 bases and J by 3 bases; unmatched bases: 8. This CDR3 region has 15 residues. Germline values: CDR1 MDHEN, CDR2 SYDVKM. The CDR3 region is CASRAATGPNQPQHF. CDR3 in DNA: TGTGCCAGCAGAGCTGCGACAGGGCCCAATCAGCCCCAGCATTTT.

For this clone: A junction boundary mismatches the germline segment, possibly from a read error. The chain uses TRBV7-2 and TRBJ2-4, with TRBD2 matching over 11 bases. The CDR3 runs 14 residues. CDR1 is SGHTA and CDR2 is FQGNSA in the germline V gene. The CDR3 loop is CASSLAGGTNIQYF. The CDR3 region has the DNA TGTGCCAGCAGCCTAGCGGGAGGCACAAACATTCAGTACTTC.

This clone was detected only once. The chain joins TRBV7-9 to TRBJ2-4, with 7 bases aligning to TRBD1. This CDR3 region has 18 residues. The junction had 25 bases not matched to a gene; V was cut back by 9 bases and J by 8 bases. In germline, CDR1 is SEHNR, CDR2 FQNEAQ (reference sequence). CDR3 region: CASKSLDRALTDRDIQYF. CDR3 nucleotides: TGTGCCAGTAAGTCCCTCGACAGGGCACTAACGGATCGGGACATTCAGTACTTC.

This clone was picked up one time. The CDR3 here is CASTRRDRLSYGYTF. CDR3 in DNA: TGTGCCAGCACCAGAAGGGACAGGCTGTCTTATGGCTACACCTTC. J is TRBJ1-2 and V is TRBV9, with TRBD1 matching 8 bases. CDR3 length: 15 residues. The V and J ends lost 6 bases and 5 bases, in that order; junction bases with no gene match: 12. Germline V gene data show CDR1 as SGDLS and CDR2 as YYNGEE.

The chain joins TRBV7-7 to TRBJ2-7; TRBD1 is a possible D gene (6 bases). Germline V CDR1 and CDR2: SSHAT, FNYEAQ (reference sequence). The CDR3 is 15 amino acids. V was pared by 6 bases and J by 0 bases, with 15 bases between. The CDR3 loop reads CASRWPGQSSYEQYF. The CDR3 coding sequence is TGTGCCAGCAGGTGGCCCGGACAGAGCTCCTACGAGCAGTACTTC.